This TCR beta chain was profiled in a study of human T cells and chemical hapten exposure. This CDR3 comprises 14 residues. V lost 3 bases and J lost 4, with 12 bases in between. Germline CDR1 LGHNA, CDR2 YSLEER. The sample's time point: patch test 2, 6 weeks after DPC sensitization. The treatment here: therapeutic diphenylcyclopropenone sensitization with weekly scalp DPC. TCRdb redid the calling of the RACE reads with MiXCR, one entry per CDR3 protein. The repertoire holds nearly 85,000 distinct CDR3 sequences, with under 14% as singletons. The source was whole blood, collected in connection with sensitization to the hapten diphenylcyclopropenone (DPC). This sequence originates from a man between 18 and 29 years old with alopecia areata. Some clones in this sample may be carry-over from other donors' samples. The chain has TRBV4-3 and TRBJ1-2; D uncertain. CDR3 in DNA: TGCGCCAGCAGCCAGTGGAGAGATCTCTATGGCTACACCTTC. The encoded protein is CASSQWRDLYGYTF.